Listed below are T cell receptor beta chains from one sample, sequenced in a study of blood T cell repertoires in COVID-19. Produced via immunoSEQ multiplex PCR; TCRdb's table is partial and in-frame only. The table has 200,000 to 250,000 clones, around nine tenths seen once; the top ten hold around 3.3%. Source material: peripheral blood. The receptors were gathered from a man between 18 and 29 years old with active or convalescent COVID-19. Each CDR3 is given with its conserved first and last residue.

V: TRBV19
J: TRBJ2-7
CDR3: CASSISARPSSYEQYF

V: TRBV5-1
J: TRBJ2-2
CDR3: CASSSGLAGIGELFF

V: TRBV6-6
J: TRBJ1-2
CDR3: CASSQLTGDGYTF

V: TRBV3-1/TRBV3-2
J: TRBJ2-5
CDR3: CASSQEQGLQETQYF

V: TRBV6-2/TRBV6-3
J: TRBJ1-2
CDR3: CASSGDRTYGYTF

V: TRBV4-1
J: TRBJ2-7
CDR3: CASSQISGQGSSYEQYF

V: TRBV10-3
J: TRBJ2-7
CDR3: CAISESETGAGASGSLDHEQYF

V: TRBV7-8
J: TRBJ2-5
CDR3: CASSLGLAGYETQYF

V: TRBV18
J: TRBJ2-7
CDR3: CASSMTSGSSYEQYF

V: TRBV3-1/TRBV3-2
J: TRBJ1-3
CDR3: CASRRSTGNTIYF

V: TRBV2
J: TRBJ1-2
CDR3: CASTYLEGARGYTF

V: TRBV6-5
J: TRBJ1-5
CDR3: CASGTGLGMDQPQHF

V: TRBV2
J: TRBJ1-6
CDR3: CASSDGQNSYNSPLHF

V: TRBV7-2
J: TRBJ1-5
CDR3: CASSPTGTIGNQPQHF

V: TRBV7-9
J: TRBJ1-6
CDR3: CASSLQGQGNSPLHF

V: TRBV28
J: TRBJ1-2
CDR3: CASSLVFSGFGYGYTF

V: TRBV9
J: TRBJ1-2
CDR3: CASSVGRSYGYTF

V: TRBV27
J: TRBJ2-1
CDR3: CASSLYAGETNEQFF